This entry lists 10 T cell receptor beta chains sequenced from one sample in a study of blood T cell repertoires in COVID-19 (TCRdb year 2020). The library came from the immunoSEQ multiplex PCR assay. Not all clones reach the TCRdb copy of this immuneACCESS table, which keeps in-frame sequences only. Checked studies attribute under half of the gap to unresolved V genes and leave the rest unexplained. This sample gives about 150,000 clones in total; about four fifths of them show up just once. The ten largest make up roughly 15% of the sample. Sample: peripheral blood. Source of these receptors: a human donor with acute or convalescent COVID-19. The donor label of this sample is uncertain.

J is TRBJ2-2 and V is TRBV5-1, with 12 nucleotides matching TRBD1. This CDR3 spans 16 amino acids. In germline, CDR1 is SGHRS, CDR2 YFSETQ. V was pared by 5 bases and J by 7 bases, with 9 bases of the junction left unmatched. CDR3 loop: CASSSGTGGGGGELFF. The DNA for the CDR3 is TGCGCCAGCAGTTCCGGGACAGGGGGCGGAGGCGGGGAGCTGTTTTTT.

This chain uses TRBV12-3 or TRBV12-4 with TRBJ1-1; D may be TRBD1 (6 bases). With 1 base removed from V and 8 bases from J, the gap between germline ends came to 8 bases. This CDR3 region has 12 residues. CDR3 in DNA: TGTGCCAGCAGTTTAGTAGGGACAGAAGCTTTCTTT. It yields the protein CASSLVGTEAFF.

This chain joins TRBV9 and TRBJ2-3; TRBD2 might be the D (6 bases). With 4 bases removed from V and 6 bases from J, the gap between germline ends came to 15 bases. The CDR3 extends over 14 amino acids. Germline V gives CDR1 SGDLS, CDR2 YYNGEE. CDR3: CASSLRTKADTQYF. The CDR3 DNA is TGTGCCAGCAGCCTCCGGACTAAAGCCGATACGCAGTATTTT.

The table lists this clone with a few counts. This rearrangement joins TRBV6-2 or TRBV6-3 to TRBJ2-2; 7 bases line up with TRBD1. Losses at the gene ends were 4 bases for V and 4 bases for J; bases not matched to a gene: 12. The CDR3 covers 17 residues. Per germline, CDR1 MNHEY and CDR2 SVGEGT. This chain's CDR3 is CASSSLTGLPSTGELFF. In DNA form, the CDR3 reads TGTGCCAGCAGTTCACTGACAGGGCTACCATCCACCGGGGAGCTGTTTTTT.

The chain joins TRBV7-9 to TRBJ2-1; 13 bases fit TRBD2. CDR3 length: 19 residues. Germline V gene data show CDR1 as SEHNR and CDR2 as FQNEAQ (reference sequence). V dropped 5 bases and J dropped 3; count of bases not matched to a gene: 13. CDR3 coding DNA: TGTGCCAGCAGCGGAGGCCCCAGACTAGCGGGGGGCGTCTACAATGAGCAGTTCTTC. Amino acids: CASSGGPRLAGGVYNEQFF.

The chain carries TRBV4-3 and TRBJ2-7, with a weak D call TRBD1 (6 bases). CDR1 and CDR2 (germline): LGHNA, YSLEER. The CDR3 is made up of 15 amino acids. With 1 base removed from V and 2 bases from J, the gap between germline ends came to 12 bases. CDR3 sequence (DNA): TGCGCCAGCAGCCAAGGAAGACAGGCTACCTACGAGCAGTACTTC. Its translation is CASSQGRQATYEQYF.

In this sample, this clone turned up a few times. The chain links TRBV7-2 to TRBJ2-7; D may be TRBD1 (6 bases). CDR1 and CDR2 (germline): SGHTA, FQGNSA. V lost 4 bases and J lost 0, with 10 bases in between. The CDR3 loop spans 14 amino acids. CDR3 loop: CASSSQTGSYEQYF. Here the CDR3 DNA reads TGTGCCAGCAGCTCTCAGACAGGCTCCTACGAGCAGTACTTC.

This chain connects TRBV2 to TRBJ1-5; no clear D. CDR3 length equals 13 residues. Between the trimmed V and J ends, which lost 4 bases and 9 bases, there was a span of 13 bases. The germline V gene has CDR1 SNHLY and CDR2 FYNNEI. The CDR3 loop is CASSVGMEAPQHF. The CDR3 nucleotides are TGTGCCAGCAGTGTGGGGATGGAGGCGCCCCAGCATTTT. Supplemented by reference TRBV2 and TRBJ1-5, the full variable domain reads EPEVTQTPSHQVTQMGQEVILRCVPISNHLYFYWYRQILGQKVEFLVSFYNNEISEKSEIFDDQFSVERPDGSNFTLKIRSTKLEDSAMYFCASSVGMEAPQHFGDGTRLSIL.

The chain carries TRBV14 and TRBJ1-5; D is uncertain. CDR3 length equals 13 residues. Germline CDR1 and CDR2: SGHDN and FVKESK. V was shortened by 2 bases and J by 3 bases, with 5 bases between the two germline ends. The CDR3 spells CASSQQFNQPQHF. In DNA form, the CDR3 reads TGTGCCAGCAGCCAACAGTTCAATCAGCCCCAGCATTTT.

This clone was counted a few times. The V and J genes are TRBV29-1 and TRBJ2-3; 14 nucleotides align to TRBD2. V shed 5 bases and J 2 bases; nucleotides not matched to a gene: 6. There are 16 residues in the CDR3. Germline CDR1 SQVTM, CDR2 ANQGSEA. In DNA, the CDR3 is TGCAGCGTTTCTGGACTAGCGGGGGGAAACACAGATACGCAGTATTTT. Translated: CSVSGLAGGNTDTQYF.